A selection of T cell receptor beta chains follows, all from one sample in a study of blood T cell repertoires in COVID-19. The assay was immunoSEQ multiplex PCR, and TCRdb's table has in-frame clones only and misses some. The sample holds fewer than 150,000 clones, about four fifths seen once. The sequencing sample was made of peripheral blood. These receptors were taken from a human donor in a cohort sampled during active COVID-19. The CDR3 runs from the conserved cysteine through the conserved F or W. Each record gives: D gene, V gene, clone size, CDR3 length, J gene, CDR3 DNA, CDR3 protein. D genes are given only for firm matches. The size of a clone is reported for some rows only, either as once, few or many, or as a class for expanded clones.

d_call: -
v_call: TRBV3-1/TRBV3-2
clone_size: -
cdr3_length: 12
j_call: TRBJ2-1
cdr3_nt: TGTGCCAGCAGTTCGACGGCGGATGAGCAGTTCTTC
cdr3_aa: CASSSTADEQFF

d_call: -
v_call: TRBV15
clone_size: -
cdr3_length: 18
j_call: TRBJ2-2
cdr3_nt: TGTGCCACCAGCAGAGACCGAACAGGGGAGGATAGCACCGGGGAGCTGTTTTTT
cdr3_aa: CATSRDRTGEDSTGELFF

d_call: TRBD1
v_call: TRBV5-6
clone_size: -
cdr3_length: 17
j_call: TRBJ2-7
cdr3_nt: TGTGCCAGCAGCCCGAGGGGTTTTGGGACAGGTCACTACGAGCAGTACTTC
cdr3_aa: CASSPRGFGTGHYEQYF

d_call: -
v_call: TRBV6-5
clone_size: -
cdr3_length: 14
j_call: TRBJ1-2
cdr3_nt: TGTGCCAGCAGCGAGTTTGCAGGGCCCTATGGCTACACCTTC
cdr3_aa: CASSEFAGPYGYTF

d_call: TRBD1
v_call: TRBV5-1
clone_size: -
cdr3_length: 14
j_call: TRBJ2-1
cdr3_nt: TGCGCCAGCAGCTCCAGGACAGGGGAGGATGAGCAGTTCTTC
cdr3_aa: CASSSRTGEDEQFF

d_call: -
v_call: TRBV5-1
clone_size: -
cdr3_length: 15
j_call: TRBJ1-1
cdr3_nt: TGCGCCAGCAGCTCGGACGGCCGGGGAATCGCTGAAGCTTTCTTT
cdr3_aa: CASSSDGRGIAEAFF

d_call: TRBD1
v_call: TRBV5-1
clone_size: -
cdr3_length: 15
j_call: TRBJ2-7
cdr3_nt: TGCGCCAGCAGCTTGATAACAGGGGGCCCCGGCGAGCAGTACTTC
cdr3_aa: CASSLITGGPGEQYF

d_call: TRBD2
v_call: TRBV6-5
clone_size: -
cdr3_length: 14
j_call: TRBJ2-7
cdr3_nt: TGTGCCAGCAGAGTAGGGGGGACTAGCTACGAGCAGTACTTC
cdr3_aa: CASRVGGTSYEQYF

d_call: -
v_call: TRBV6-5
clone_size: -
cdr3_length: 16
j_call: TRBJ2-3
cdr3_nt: TGTGCCAGCAGTTACCCCGGCGGCCTAAACACAGATACGCAGTATTTT
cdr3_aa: CASSYPGGLNTDTQYF

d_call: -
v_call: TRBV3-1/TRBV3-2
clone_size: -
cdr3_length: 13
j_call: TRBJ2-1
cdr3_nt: TGTGCCAGCAGCCCCCGCGAGTCCAGGGGGCAGTTCTTC
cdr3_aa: CASSPRESRGQFF

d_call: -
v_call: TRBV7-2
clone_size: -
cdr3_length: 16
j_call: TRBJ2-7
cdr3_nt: TGTGCCAGCAGCCCCGCCGGGACTCTGAGCTCCTACGAGCAGTACTTC
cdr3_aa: CASSPAGTLSSYEQYF

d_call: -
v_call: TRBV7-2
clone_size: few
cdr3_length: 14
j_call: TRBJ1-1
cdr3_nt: TGTGCCAGCAGCTTTGTGACAGTCCTCACTGAAGCTTTCTTT
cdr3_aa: CASSFVTVLTEAFF

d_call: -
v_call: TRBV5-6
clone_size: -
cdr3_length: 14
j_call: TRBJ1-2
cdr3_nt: TGTGCCAGCAGCTTGGGGTCAGGGGCGAAGGGCTACACCTTC
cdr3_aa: CASSLGSGAKGYTF

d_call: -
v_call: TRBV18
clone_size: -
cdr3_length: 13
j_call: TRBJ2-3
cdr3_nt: TGTGCCAGCTCATTACAGACGGAAGATACGCAGTATTTT
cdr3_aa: CASSLQTEDTQYF

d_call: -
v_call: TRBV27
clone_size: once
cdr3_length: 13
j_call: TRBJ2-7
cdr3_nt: TGTGCCAGCAGTTTGCGAGGCGCCTACGAGCAGTACTTC
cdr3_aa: CASSLRGAYEQYF

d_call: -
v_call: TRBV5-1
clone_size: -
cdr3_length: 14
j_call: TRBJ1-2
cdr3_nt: TGCGCCAGCAGCTTGGATAGCGGGAAATATGGCTACACCTTC
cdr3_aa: CASSLDSGKYGYTF

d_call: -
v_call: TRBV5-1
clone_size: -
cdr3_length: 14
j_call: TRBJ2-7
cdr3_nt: TGCGCCTCTACCGCTGGCGGGGCCCCCTACGAGCAGTACTTC
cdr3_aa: CASTAGGAPYEQYF

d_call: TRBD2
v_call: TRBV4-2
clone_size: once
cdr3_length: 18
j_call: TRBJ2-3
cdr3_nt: TGTGCCAGCAGCCTGAGGGAGAGCGGGGGAATAAACACAGATACGCAGTATTTT
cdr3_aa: CASSLRESGGINTDTQYF

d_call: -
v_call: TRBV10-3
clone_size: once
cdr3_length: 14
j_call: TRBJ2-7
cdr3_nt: TGTGCCATCAGTGAACCCCCGGGCCCAAGGGGGCAGTACTTC
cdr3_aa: CAISEPPGPRGQYF

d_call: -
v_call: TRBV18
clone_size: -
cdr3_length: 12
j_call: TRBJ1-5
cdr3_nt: TGTGCCAGCTCGGGAGCTAATCAGCCCCAGCATTTT
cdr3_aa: CASSGANQPQHF

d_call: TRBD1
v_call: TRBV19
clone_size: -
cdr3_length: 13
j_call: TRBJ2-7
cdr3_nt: TGTGCCAGTAGCGGGACAGGGGGCTACGAGCAGTACTTC
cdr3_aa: CASSGTGGYEQYF

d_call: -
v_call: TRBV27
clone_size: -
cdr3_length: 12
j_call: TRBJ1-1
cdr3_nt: TGTGCCAGCAGTTCCGGGGGGACTGAAGCTTTCTTT
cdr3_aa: CASSSGGTEAFF

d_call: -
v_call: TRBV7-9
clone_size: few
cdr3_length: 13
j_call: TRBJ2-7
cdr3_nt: TGTGCCAGCAGCTTAGCCGACATGGGCGAGCAGTACTTC
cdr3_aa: CASSLADMGEQYF

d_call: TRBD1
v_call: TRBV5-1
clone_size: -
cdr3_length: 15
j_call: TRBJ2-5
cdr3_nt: TGCGCCAGCAGCTACAAACAGGGGGGACAAGAGACCCAGTACTTC
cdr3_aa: CASSYKQGGQETQYF

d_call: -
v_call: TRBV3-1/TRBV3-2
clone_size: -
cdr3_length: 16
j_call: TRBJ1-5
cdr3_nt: TGTGCCAGCAGCCAAGAGGGAGGGCTAACCAATCAGCCCCAGCATTTT
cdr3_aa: CASSQEGGLTNQPQHF

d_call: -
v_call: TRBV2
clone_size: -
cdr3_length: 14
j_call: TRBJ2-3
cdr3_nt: TGTGCCAGGTCGGCCGATCAGGGAGGAGATACGCAGTATTTT
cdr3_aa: CARSADQGGDTQYF

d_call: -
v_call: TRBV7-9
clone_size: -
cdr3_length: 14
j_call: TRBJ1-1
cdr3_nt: TGTGCCAGCAGCCCTCGACAGGAGAACACTGAAGCTTTCTTT
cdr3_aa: CASSPRQENTEAFF

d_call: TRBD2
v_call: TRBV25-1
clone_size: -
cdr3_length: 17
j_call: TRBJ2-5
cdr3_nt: TGTGCCAGCAGTGAAGGGACTAGCGGGGGTTGGCAAGAGACCCAGTACTTC
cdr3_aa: CASSEGTSGGWQETQYF

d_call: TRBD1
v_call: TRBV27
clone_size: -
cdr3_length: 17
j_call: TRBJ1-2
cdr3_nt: TGTGCCAGCAGTTTAAAGGTGACAGGGGCGTTCTCGAGTGGCTACACCTTC
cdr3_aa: CASSLKVTGAFSSGYTF

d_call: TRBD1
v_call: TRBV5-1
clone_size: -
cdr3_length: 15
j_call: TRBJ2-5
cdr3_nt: TGCGCCAGCAGCTTGGTAGGGGGCATCCAAGAGACCCAGTACTTC
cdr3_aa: CASSLVGGIQETQYF

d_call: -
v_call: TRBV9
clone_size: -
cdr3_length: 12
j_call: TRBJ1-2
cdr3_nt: TGTGCCAGCAGGGGCGGGGTATGGGGCTACACCTTC
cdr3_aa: CASRGGVWGYTF

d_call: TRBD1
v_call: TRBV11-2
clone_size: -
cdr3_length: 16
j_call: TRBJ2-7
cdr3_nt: TGTGCCAGCAGCTTATACCCCCGACAGGGAAGATACGAGCAGTACTTC
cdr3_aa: CASSLYPRQGRYEQYF

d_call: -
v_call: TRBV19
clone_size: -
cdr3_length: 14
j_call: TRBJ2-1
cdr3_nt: TGTGCCAGTAGTATAGGAACAGGGTTACAGGAGCAGTTCTTC
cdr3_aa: CASSIGTGLQEQFF

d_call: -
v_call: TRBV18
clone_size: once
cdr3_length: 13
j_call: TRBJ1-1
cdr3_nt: TGTGCCAGCTCACCACATCCGGGCACTGAAGCTTTCTTT
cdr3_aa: CASSPHPGTEAFF

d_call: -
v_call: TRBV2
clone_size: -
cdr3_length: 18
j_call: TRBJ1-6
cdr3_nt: TGTGCCAGCAGCACCGCGAGGGACTCCAGCTCCTATAATTCACCCCTCCACTTT
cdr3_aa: CASSTARDSSSYNSPLHF

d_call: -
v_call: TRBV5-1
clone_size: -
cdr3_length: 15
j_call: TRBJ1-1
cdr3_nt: TGCGCCAGCAGGGTTTTCGGAACAGGGACCACTGAAGCTTTCTTT
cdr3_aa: CASRVFGTGTTEAFF

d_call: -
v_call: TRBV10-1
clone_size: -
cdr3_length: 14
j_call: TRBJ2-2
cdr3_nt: TGCGCCAGCAGTGTACTCGGGGGCACCGGGGAGCTGTTTTTT
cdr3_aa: CASSVLGGTGELFF

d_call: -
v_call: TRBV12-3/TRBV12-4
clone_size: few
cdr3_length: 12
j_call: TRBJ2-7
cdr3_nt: TGTGCCAGCAGCCCTAGCTCCTACGAGCAGTACTTC
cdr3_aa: CASSPSSYEQYF

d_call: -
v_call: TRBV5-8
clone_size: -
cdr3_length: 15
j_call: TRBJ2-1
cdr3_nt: TGTGCCAGCAGCTTGGGCTGGGGCTGGGACAATGAGCAGTTCTTC
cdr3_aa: CASSLGWGWDNEQFF

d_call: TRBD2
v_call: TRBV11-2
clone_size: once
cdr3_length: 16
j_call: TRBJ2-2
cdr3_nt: TGTGCCAGCAGCTTATCGGGGGGGAAGAACACCGGGGAGCTGTTTTTT
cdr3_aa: CASSLSGGKNTGELFF

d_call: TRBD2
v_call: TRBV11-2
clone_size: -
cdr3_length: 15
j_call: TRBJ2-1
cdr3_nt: TGTGCCAGCACCTTACTACTAGCGGGAAATAATGAGCAGTTCTTC
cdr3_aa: CASTLLLAGNNEQFF

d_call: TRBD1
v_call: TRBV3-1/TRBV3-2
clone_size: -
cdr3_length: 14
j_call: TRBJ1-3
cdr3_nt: TGTGCCAGCAGTTCACAGGGGTATGGAAACACCATATATTTT
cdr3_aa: CASSSQGYGNTIYF

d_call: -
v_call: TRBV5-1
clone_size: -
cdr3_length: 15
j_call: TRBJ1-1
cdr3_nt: TGCGCCAGCAGCTTGAATCAGGGCTTTGAGGCTGAAGCTTTCTTT
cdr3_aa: CASSLNQGFEAEAFF

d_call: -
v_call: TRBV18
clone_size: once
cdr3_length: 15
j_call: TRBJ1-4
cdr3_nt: TGTGCCAGCTCCCCTGGGGAGGGGACCAGAGAAAAACTGTTTTTT
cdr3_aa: CASSPGEGTREKLFF

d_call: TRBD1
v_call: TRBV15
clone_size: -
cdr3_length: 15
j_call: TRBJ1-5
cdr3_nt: TGTGCCACCAGCAGAGTACAGGGGGGGAATCAGCCCCAGCATTTT
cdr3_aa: CATSRVQGGNQPQHF

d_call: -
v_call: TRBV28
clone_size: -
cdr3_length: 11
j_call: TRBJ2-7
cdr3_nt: TGTGCCAGCAGTTTCCTCCGGGTGCAGTACTTC
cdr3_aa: CASSFLRVQYF

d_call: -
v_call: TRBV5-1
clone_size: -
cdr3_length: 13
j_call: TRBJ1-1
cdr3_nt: TGCGCCAGCACTTTTCAGGGGTCCACTGAAGCTTTCTTT
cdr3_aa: CASTFQGSTEAFF

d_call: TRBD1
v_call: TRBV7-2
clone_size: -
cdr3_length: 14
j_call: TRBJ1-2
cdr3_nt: TGTGCCAGCACGCCACCGGGACAGGGATTTGGCTACACCTTC
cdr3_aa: CASTPPGQGFGYTF

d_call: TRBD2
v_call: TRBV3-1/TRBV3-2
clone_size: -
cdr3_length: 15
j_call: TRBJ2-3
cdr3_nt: TGTGCCAGCAGCCAAGGGGGGAGCGGGGGTGATACGCAGTATTTT
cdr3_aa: CASSQGGSGGDTQYF

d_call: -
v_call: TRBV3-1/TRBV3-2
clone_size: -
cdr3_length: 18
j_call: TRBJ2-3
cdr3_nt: TGTGCCAGCAGCTTTGACCTACAGGTACCCCCTGGCACAGATACGCAGTATTTT
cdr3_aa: CASSFDLQVPPGTDTQYF

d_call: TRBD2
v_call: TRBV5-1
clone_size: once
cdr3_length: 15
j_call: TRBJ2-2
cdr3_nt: TGCGCCAGCAGCCTTAGCGGGGGGCTCACCGGGGAGCTGTTTTTT
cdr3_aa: CASSLSGGLTGELFF

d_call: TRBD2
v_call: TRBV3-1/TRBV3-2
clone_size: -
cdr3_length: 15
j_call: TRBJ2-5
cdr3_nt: TGTGCCAGCAGGCCCCTAGCGGGGGTGGGAGAGACCCAGTACTTC
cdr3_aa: CASRPLAGVGETQYF

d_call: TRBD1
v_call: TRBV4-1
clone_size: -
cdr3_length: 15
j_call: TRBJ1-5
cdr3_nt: TGCGCCAGCAGCCAAGATCAGGTCAGGGGGGCGCCCCAGCATTTT
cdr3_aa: CASSQDQVRGAPQHF

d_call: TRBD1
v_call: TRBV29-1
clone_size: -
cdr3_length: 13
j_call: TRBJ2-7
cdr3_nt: TGCAGCGTACCCGGGACAGGTATCCACGAGCAGTACTTC
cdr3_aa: CSVPGTGIHEQYF